This T cell receptor (beta chain) was identified in a study of blood T cell repertoires in COVID-19. Study-level information: In each case, the material was cDNA or gDNA derived from T cells, B-cell-depleted T cells, or PBMCs.

Source study methods: Amplification of reference gene primers was used by the study to estimate nucleated cell counts. Repertoires were generated with immunoSEQ multiplex PCR, while TCRdb's copy carries only in-frame clones and drops some. The V and J calls and clone size were taken over from that table, and D and trimming were inferred from the DNA. The sample shows 390,000 or so clones, 80% to 90% of them seen only once. The age range of participants was about 18 to 100 years, with residence in around 22 US areas. The study counted Cohort 3 donors as recovered given two negative PCRs, clearance, or symptom resolution. This CDR3 region has 16 residues. In germline, CDR1 is SGHTA, CDR2 FQGNSA. Trimming took 1 base from V and 0 from J, leaving 10 bases between them.

The V gene is TRBV7-2, the J gene TRBJ1-3; D is unresolved. The TCR was taken from a woman between 45 and 65 years old who had recovered from COVID-19. Input material: PBMCs or T cells enriched from blood (not recorded which). CDR3 DNA sequence: TGTGCCAGCAGCTTAGGAGGGCGACCCTCTGGAAACACCATATATTTT. Translation: CASSLGGRPSGNTIYF.